The sequence of this TCR beta chain was determined in a study of PD-1 blockade in classical Hodgkin lymphoma. No patient escaped relapse after autologous stem cell transplantation, and brentuximab vedotin exposure varied. Trimming took 1 base from V and 1 from J, leaving 7 bases between them. In germline, CDR1 is SGHTA, CDR2 FQGTGA. CDR3 length: 14 amino acids. Clones were read by immunoSEQ multiplex PCR, and TCRdb kept only the in-frame ones, dropping some. The sample carries 20,000 to 30,000 clones, approximately 80% recorded once. The sequenced sample was peripheral blood mononuclear cells (PBMCs), obtained at baseline. The origin of this receptor is a human donor with classical Hodgkin lymphoma. This sequence joins TRBV7-3 and TRBJ1-1, with TRBD1 as a possible D gene (6 bases). As DNA, the CDR3 is TGTGCCAGCAGCTTAAGGGGACAGAACACTGAAGCTTTCTTT. Translated, it gives CASSLRGQNTEAFF.